This TCR beta chain appears in the sequencing data of a study of blood T cell repertoires in COVID-19. V lost 4 bases and J lost 2, with 10 bases in between. The CDR3 loop spans 15 amino acids. Germline V gene lookup returns CDR1 SGHRS and CDR2 YFSETQ. Libraries were prepared by immunoSEQ multiplex PCR; TCRdb keeps only in-frame clonotypes and omits some of them. In the table there are under 250,000 clones, roughly nine tenths of which are singletons. This clone was found many times. Input material: peripheral blood. The chain carries TRBV5-1 and TRBJ2-6, with unresolved D. The receptor was isolated from a woman in her fifties or sixties who had recovered from COVID-19. In nucleotides, the CDR3 is TGCGCCAGCAGCGCCGTCGGTCCTGGGGCCAACGTCCTGACTTTC. It translates to CASSAVGPGANVLTF.